Listed below are T cell receptor beta chains from one sample, sequenced in a study of T cells after yellow fever vaccination. One entry per CDR3 protein, called by TCRdb with MiXCR from the 5' RACE reads. The profile shows about 300,000 distinct CDR3 sequences, 7.5% to 9% of them singletons. Material: CD4+ T cells sorted from PBMCs, obtained 5 days after the yellow fever booster vaccination. These receptors all stem from a man between 18 and 29 years old who received the YFV17D yellow fever vaccine. Each CDR3 is given with its conserved first and last residue. The D gene is left open where the match is weak. Expanded clones get a size class; other rows say once, few or many, or leave the size out.

NA	few	TRBV5-4	TRBJ1-2	CASSLDSLISGYTF	TGTGCCAGCAGTTTAGACAGTTTAATCAGTGGCTACACCTTC
NA	NA	TRBV24-1	TRBJ2-5	CATSDRTEYQETQYF	TGTGCCACCAGTGACCGGACAGAGTACCAAGAGACCCAGTACTTC
NA	few	TRBV20-1	TRBJ1-3	CSARPGQNTIYF	TGCAGTGCCCGTCCAGGGCAGAACACCATATATTTT
NA	NA	TRBV12-3/TRBV12-4	TRBJ1-5	CASSLAYQPQHF	TGTGCCAGCAGTTTGGCTTATCAGCCCCAGCATTTT
NA	NA	TRBV7-3	TRBJ2-1	CASSLGLAMSNEQFF	TGTGCCAGCAGCTTAGGTCTAGCGATGAGCAATGAGCAGTTCTTC
TRBD2	few	TRBV9	TRBJ2-5	CASSVRGGAGVETQYF	TGTGCCAGCAGCGTCCGCGGGGGGGCCGGGGTCGAGACCCAGTACTTC
TRBD2	NA	TRBV7-2	TRBJ2-3	CASSSPGLAGDGTQYF	TGTGCCAGCAGCTCCCCGGGACTAGCGGGGGATGGTACGCAGTATTTT
NA	NA	TRBV7-8	TRBJ1-1	CASSSRAGQRGMNTEAFF	TGTGCCAGCAGTTCAAGGGCAGGGCAAAGAGGGATGAACACTGAAGCTTTCTTT
TRBD2	NA	TRBV10-2	TRBJ2-1	CASSESFGGGANEQFF	TGCGCCAGCAGTGAGTCCTTTGGCGGGGGGGCTAATGAGCAGTTCTTC
TRBD1	NA	TRBV4-3	TRBJ1-2	CASSHHTGDYTF	TGCGCCAGCAGCCATCACACAGGGGACTACACCTTC
TRBD2	few	TRBV13	TRBJ2-3	CASSLRLAGGPTDTQYF	TGTGCCAGCAGCTTGAGATTAGCGGGGGGGCCCACAGATACGCAGTATTTT
NA	few	TRBV4-3	TRBJ1-1	CASSQEVRGAEAFF	TGCGCCAGCAGCCAAGAGGTCCGCGGGGCTGAAGCTTTCTTT
TRBD2	few	TRBV20-1	TRBJ2-4	CSASRRGGAKNIQYF	TGCAGTGCTAGCCGACGGGGGGGTGCCAAAAACATTCAGTACTTC
NA	few	TRBV11-2	TRBJ1-1	CASSLEFGRANTEAFF	TGTGCCAGCAGCTTAGAATTTGGCAGGGCGAACACTGAAGCTTTCTTT
TRBD1	NA	TRBV5-1	TRBJ2-3	CASNLGTGTDTQYF	TGCGCCAGCAATCTTGGGACAGGCACAGATACGCAGTATTTT
TRBD2	NA	TRBV5-1	TRBJ2-3	CASRDTSGTDTQYF	TGCGCCAGCCGAGATACTAGCGGCACAGATACGCAGTATTTT
NA	NA	TRBV7-2	TRBJ1-2	CASSPASGPYGYTF	TGTGCCAGCAGCCCCGCCAGCGGACCCTATGGCTACACCTTC
TRBD2	few	TRBV18	TRBJ2-3	CASSPLLATDTQYF	TGTGCCAGCTCACCCTTACTAGCGACAGATACGCAGTATTTT
TRBD2	NA	TRBV28	TRBJ2-3	CASIPFGGGTDTQYF	TGTGCCAGCATTCCCTTTGGGGGGGGCACAGATACGCAGTATTTT
NA	NA	TRBV20-1	TRBJ1-1	CSAAGGGTEAFF	TGCAGTGCGGCCGGCGGGGGGACTGAAGCTTTCTTT
NA	NA	TRBV5-1	TRBJ2-1	CASSFGQYNEQFF	TGCGCCAGCAGCTTTGGGCAGTACAATGAGCAGTTCTTC
TRBD2	NA	TRBV10-3	TRBJ2-3	CAIGTSGGNTDTQYF	TGTGCCATCGGGACTAGCGGCGGGAACACAGATACGCAGTATTTT
NA	NA	TRBV28	TRBJ1-4	CASSAIGATNEKLFF	TGTGCCAGCAGCGCGATCGGGGCAACTAATGAAAAACTGTTTTTT
TRBD2	NA	TRBV29-1	TRBJ2-1	CSVEMAGVSYNEQFF	TGCAGCGTTGAAATGGCGGGGGTATCATACAATGAGCAGTTCTTC